This T cell receptor (beta chain) stems from a study of T cells in Graves' hyperthyroidism and ophthalmopathy. Study outcomes and limitations: Model-based prediction identified ophthalmopathy a median about 6 months prior to its onset. Most thyroid-expanded clonotypes above 0.001 were also found in blood.

The length of the CDR3 is 13 residues. The V and J ends lost 6 bases and 5 bases respectively, with 13 bases between them. The germline V gene encodes CDR1 MNHEY and CDR2 SVGAGI. Patients having uncontrolled infection, another autoimmune disease, pregnancy or lactation were not included. To note about this clonotype: As yet, its antigen is unknown.

Researchers amplified the TCR beta CDR3 regions from RNA transcripts. Carried out on the TCR CDR3, a first-round RT-PCR used the HTBI primer set. TCRdb re-analysed the multiplex PCR reads in MiXCR, keeping a single row per CDR3 protein. The data contain about 840,000 distinct CDR3 sequences, around 38% of them seen just once; the ten biggest clones take up roughly 8.3%. The sequencing input was blood. This receptor was identified in a man younger than 30 with Graves' hyperthyroidism. The rearrangement uses TRBV6-5 and TRBJ2-5, with D uncertain. The CDR3 here is CASSHGGVETQYF. The CDR3 coding sequence is TGTGCCAGCAGCCACGGCGGCGTCGAGACCCAGTACTTC.